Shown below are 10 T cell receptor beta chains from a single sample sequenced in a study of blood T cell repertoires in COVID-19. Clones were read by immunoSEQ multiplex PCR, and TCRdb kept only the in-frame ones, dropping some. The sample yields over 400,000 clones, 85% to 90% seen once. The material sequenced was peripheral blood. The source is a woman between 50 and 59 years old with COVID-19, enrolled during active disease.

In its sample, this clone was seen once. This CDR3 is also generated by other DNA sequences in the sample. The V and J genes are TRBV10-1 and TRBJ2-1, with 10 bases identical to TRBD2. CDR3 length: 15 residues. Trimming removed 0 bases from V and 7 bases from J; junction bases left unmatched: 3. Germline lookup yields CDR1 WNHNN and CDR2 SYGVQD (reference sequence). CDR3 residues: CASSESTSGENEQFF. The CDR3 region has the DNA TGCGCCAGCAGTGAGTCTACTAGCGGGGAGAATGAGCAGTTCTTC.

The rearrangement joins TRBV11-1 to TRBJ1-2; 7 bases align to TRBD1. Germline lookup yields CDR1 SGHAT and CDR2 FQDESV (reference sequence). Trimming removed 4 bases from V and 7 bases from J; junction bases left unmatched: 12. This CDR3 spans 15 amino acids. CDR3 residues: CASSSRQGSGSGYTF. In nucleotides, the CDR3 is TGTGCCAGCAGCTCCCGACAGGGCAGCGGAAGTGGCTACACCTTC.

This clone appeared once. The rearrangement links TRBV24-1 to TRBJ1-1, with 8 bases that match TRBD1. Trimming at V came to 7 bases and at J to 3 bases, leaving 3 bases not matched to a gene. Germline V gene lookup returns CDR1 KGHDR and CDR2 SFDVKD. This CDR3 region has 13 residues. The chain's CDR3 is CATRRQGYTEAFF. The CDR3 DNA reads TGTGCCACCAGGAGACAGGGGTACACTGAAGCTTTCTTT.

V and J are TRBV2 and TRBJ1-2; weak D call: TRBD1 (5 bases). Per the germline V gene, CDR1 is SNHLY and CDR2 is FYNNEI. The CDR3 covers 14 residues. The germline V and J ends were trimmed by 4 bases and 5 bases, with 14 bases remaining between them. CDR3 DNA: TGTGCCAGCAGTGGAGGGACGGGAGCTTATGGCTACACCTTC. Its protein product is CASSGGTGAYGYTF. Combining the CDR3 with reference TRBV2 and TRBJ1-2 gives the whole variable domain EPEVTQTPSHQVTQMGQEVILRCVPISNHLYFYWYRQILGQKVEFLVSFYNNEISEKSEIFDDQFSVERPDGSNFTLKIRSTKLEDSAMYFCASSGGTGAYGYTFGSGTRLTVV.

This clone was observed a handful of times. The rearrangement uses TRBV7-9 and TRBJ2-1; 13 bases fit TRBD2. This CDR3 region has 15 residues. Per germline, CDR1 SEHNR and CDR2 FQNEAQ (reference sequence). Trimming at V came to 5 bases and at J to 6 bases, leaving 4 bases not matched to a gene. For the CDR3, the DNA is TGTGCCAGCAGCCCGACTAGCGGGGGGCCCAATGAGCAGTTCTTC. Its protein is CASSPTSGGPNEQFF. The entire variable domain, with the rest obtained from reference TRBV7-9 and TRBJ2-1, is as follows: DTGVSQNPRHKITKRGQNVTFRCDPISEHNRLYWYRQTLGQGPEFLTYFQNEAQLEKSRLLSDRFSAERPKGSFSTLEIQRTEQGDSAMYLCASSPTSGGPNEQFFGPGTRLTVL.

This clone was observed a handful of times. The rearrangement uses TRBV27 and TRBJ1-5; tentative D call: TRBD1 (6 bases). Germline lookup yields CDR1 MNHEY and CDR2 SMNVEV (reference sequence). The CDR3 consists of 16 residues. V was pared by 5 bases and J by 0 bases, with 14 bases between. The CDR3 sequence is CASSLGTGNSNQPQHF. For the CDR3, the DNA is TGTGCCAGCAGTCTAGGTACAGGGAATAGCAATCAGCCCCAGCATTTT.

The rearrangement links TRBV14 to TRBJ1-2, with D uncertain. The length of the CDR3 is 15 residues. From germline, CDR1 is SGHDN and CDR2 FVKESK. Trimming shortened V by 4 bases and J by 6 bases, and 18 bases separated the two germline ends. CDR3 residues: CASSLVGGGPDGYTF. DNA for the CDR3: TGTGCCAGCAGCCTGGTTGGCGGCGGGCCTGATGGCTACACCTTC.

The CDR3 DNA follows: TGTGCCAGCTCACCACCGGCTGCAGGAAACATTCAGTACTTC. Its protein is CASSPPAAGNIQYF. The chain combines TRBV18 with TRBJ2-4; D gene ambiguous. CDR3 length equals 14 residues. The V gene's germline CDR1 is KGHSH and CDR2 LQKENI. Deletions cut 0 bases from V and 6 bases from J, with 9 bases between.

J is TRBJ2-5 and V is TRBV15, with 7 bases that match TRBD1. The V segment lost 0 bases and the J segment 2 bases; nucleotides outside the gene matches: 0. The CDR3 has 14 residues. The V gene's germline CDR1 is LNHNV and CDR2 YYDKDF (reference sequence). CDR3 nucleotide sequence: TGTGCCACCAGCAGAGACAGGGGGCAAGAGACCCAGTACTTC. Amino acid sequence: CATSRDRGQETQYF. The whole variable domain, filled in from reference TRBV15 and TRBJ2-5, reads DAMVIQNPRYQVTQFGKPVTLSCSQTLNHNVMYWYQQKSSQAPKLLFHYYDKDFNNEADTPDNFQSRRPNTSFCFLDIRSPGLGDTAMYLCATSRDRGQETQYFGPGTRLLVL.

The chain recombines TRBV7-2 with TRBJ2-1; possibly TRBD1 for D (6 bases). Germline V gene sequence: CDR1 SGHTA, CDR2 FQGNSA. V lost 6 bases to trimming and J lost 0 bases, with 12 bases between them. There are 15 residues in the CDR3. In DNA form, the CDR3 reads TGTGCCAGCAGATCGGACAGCTTCTCCTACAATGAGCAGTTCTTC. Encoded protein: CASRSDSFSYNEQFF.